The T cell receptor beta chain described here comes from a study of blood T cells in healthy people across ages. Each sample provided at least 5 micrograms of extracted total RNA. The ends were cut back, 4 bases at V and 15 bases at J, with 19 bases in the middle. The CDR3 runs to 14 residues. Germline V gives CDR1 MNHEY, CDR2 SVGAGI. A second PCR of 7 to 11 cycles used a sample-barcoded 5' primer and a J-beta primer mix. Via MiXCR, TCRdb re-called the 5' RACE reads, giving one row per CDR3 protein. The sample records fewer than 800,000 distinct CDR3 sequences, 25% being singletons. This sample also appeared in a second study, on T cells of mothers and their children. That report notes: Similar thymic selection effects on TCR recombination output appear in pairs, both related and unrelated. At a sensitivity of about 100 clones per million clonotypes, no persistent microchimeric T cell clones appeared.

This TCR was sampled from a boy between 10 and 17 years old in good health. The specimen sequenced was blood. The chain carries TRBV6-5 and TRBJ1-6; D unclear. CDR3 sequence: CASSSKTDRRHLHF. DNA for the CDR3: TGTGCCAGCAGTTCTAAGACGGACCGGCGTCACCTCCACTTT.